What follows is one TCR beta chain and its context. No antigen is known for it. Described time point: newly diagnosed GD, antithyroid drugs for less than 3 months. There was RNA extracted from PBMCs, and the TCR library was made from it. This sample was taken from a study of regulatory T cells in long-lasting Graves disease. Overall study results and limits: What was studied was peripheral blood only, and not thyroid tissue.

Arm-PCR of CDR3 regions and iRepertoire HTBI primers were the basis on which TCR beta libraries were built. A single record per CDR3 protein comes from TCRdb applying MiXCR to the multiplex PCR reads. In the table there are roughly 360,000 distinct CDR3 sequences, approximately 12% of which are singletons. This CDR3 is built from 15 residues. V lost 3 bases and J lost 9; bases outside the gene matches: 9. The germline V gene has CDR1 SGHTA and CDR2 FQGNSA. The same data also contributed to another study, on T cells in Graves' hyperthyroidism and ophthalmopathy.

This receptor was obtained from a woman aged 18-29 years with Graves disease. The chain combines TRBV7-2 with TRBJ2-1; TRBD2 agrees at 9 bases. The sequenced sample was peripheral blood mononuclear cells (PBMCs), obtained at new diagnosis, from a patient treated with antithyroid drugs. The CDR3 DNA is TGTGCCAGCAGCTTTTGGGAAGCGGGGGGTTTTGAGCAGTTCTTC. Translating gives CASSFWEAGGFEQFF.